Below, 28 T cell receptor beta chains from the same sample are listed, as sequenced in a study of siplizumab effects on memory and regulatory T cells. Assay: immunoSEQ multiplex PCR; the TCRdb copy retains only in-frame clones and omits some. Here the sample spans about 110,000 clones, 93% being singletons. Sequenced material: CD4+ T cells sorted from blood. All receptors come from a human donor in good health.

The chain is built from TRBV29-1 and TRBJ1-1; 10 nucleotides match TRBD1. CDR1 is SQVTM and CDR2 is ANQGSEA in the germline V gene. Losses at the gene ends were 6 bases for V and 3 bases for J; bases not matched to a gene: 7. The CDR3 is made up of 14 amino acids. CDR3: CSVRDRGRDTEAFF. Here the CDR3 DNA reads TGCAGCGTACGGGACAGGGGAAGGGACACTGAAGCTTTCTTT.

The chain has TRBV5-4 and TRBJ2-7, with TRBD2 identical over 7 bases. V was pared by 3 bases and J by 9 bases, with 12 bases of the junction left unmatched. Germline assignment: CDR1 SGHNT and CDR2 YYREEE (reference sequence). The CDR3 contains 14 residues. The CDR3 bases are TGTGCCAGCAGCTCACTAGCGACACCTCGGGTGCAGTACTTC. Encoded protein: CASSSLATPRVQYF.

The chain is built from TRBV7-9 and TRBJ1-4; 7 nucleotides line up with TRBD1. Per germline, CDR1 SEHNR and CDR2 FQNEAQ (reference sequence). The trim removed 5 bases at V and 5 bases at J, leaving 5 bases unmatched. The CDR3 has 14 amino acids. CDR3 nucleotide sequence: TGTGCCAGCAGCGAGGGACAGAGGAATGAAAAACTGTTTTTT. It specifies CASSEGQRNEKLFF.

The chain couples TRBV6-5 to TRBJ2-3; 8 nucleotides line up with TRBD2. Trimming cost V 0 bases and J 2 bases; bases outside gene matches: 4. Per the germline V gene, CDR1 is MNHEY and CDR2 is SVGAGI. There are 16 residues in the CDR3. Here the CDR3 DNA reads TGTGCCAGCAGTTACTCGATAGCGGGATCCACAGATACGCAGTATTTT. Its protein is CASSYSIAGSTDTQYF.

V is TRBV30 and J is TRBJ1-2; 7 bases fit TRBD1. J gave up 0 bases and V 4 bases, and 2 bases lay outside the gene matches. Germline V gives CDR1 GTSNPN, CDR2 SVGIG (reference sequence). This CDR3 has 13 amino acids. The CDR3 region is CAWTGGTNYGYTF. CDR3 DNA: TGTGCCTGGACAGGGGGGACTAACTATGGCTACACCTTC.

The V gene is TRBV14, the J gene TRBJ2-3; perhaps TRBD1 as D (6 bases). CDR1 is SGHDN, CDR2 FVKESK, per germline. CDR3 length equals 15 residues. Trimming took off 1 base at V and 0 bases at J, with 8 bases between the two ends. The CDR3 nucleotides read TGTGCCAGCAGCCAAGGGGACATTAGCACAGATACGCAGTATTTT. Encoded protein: CASSQGDISTDTQYF.

The rearrangement joins TRBV12-5 to TRBJ1-3; D is uncertain. V was shortened by 5 bases and J by 7 bases, with 15 bases between the two germline ends. The CDR3 covers 14 residues. The germline gives CDR1 LGHNT, CDR2 FRNRAP. The chain's CDR3 is CASGLNGGWNTIYF. CDR3 nucleotides: TGTGCTAGTGGTCTGAACGGTGGTTGGAACACCATATATTTT.

This clone has more than one count but fewer than ten. V usage is TRBV4-1 and J usage is TRBJ2-4; no definite D call. The CDR3 has 17 amino acids. V was pared by 1 base and J by 0 bases, with 13 bases between. The V gene's germline CDR1 is MGHRA and CDR2 YSYEKL. CDR3 amino acids: CASSQVGTLLAKNIQYF. CDR3 nucleotide sequence: TGCGCCAGCAGCCAAGTCGGAACATTACTAGCCAAAAACATTCAGTACTTC.

The chain's CDR3 is CASSSIFPPHREPKGEQYF. In DNA form, the CDR3 reads TGTGCCAGCAGTTCGATATTCCCCCCTCACAGGGAACCTAAGGGGGAGCAGTACTTC. The chain links TRBV27 to TRBJ2-7; tentatively, D is TRBD1 (6 bases). CDR1 is MNHEY and CDR2 is SMNVEV in the germline V gene (reference sequence). Trimming pared 4 bases from V and 7 bases from J, leaving 32 bases between. CDR3 size: 19 residues.

The gene calls are TRBV10-3 and TRBJ1-2; 10 bases align to TRBD1. Per the germline V gene, CDR1 is ENHRY and CDR2 is SYGVKD. Germline trimming cut 5 bases from V and 4 bases from J; bases unmatched to any gene: 4. This CDR3 contains 14 residues. The CDR3 here is CAISSTGGGYGYTF. CDR3 DNA: TGTGCCATCAGTTCGACAGGGGGCGGCTATGGCTACACCTTC.

The rearrangement uses TRBV5-1 and TRBJ2-1, with 12 nucleotides matching TRBD1. Trimming cost V 1 base and J 6 bases; bases outside gene matches: 5. This CDR3 contains 16 residues. The V gene's germline CDR1 is SGHRS and CDR2 YFSETQ. In nucleotides, the CDR3 is TGCGCCAGCAGCTTGCCAGGGACAGGGGGCTTCAATGAGCAGTTCTTC. Amino acids: CASSLPGTGGFNEQFF.

This chain links TRBV19 with TRBJ2-1; D ambiguous. The V end lost 6 bases, the J end lost 5 bases, and 5 bases lay between the germline ends. The CDR3 spans 11 residues. The germline CDR1 and CDR2 sequences are LNHDA and SQIVND (reference sequence). CDR3 protein: CASSRNNEQFF. The DNA of the CDR3 is TGTGCCAGTAGCCGGAACAATGAGCAGTTCTTC.

This clone was observed once. The V gene is TRBV4-1, the J gene TRBJ1-2; maybe TRBD1 (5 bases). The V gene lost 1 base and the J gene lost 0 bases, with 9 bases spanning the gap. The CDR3 is 15 residues long. Germline CDR1 is MGHRA and CDR2 is YSYEKL. CDR3 bases: TGCGCCAGCAGCCAAGCCCAGACAGCTAACTATGGCTACACCTTC. Protein sequence: CASSQAQTANYGYTF.

Written as DNA, the CDR3 is TGTGCCAGCAGCCTCATAGCGGGGGGCCTACAAGAGACCCAGTACTTC. Amino acids: CASSLIAGGLQETQYF. The V call is TRBV11-2, the J call TRBJ2-5; 10 bases line up with TRBD2. Germline V CDR1 and CDR2: SGHAT, FQNNGV. J lost 2 bases, V lost 5 bases, and 8 bases had no gene match. This CDR3 has 16 amino acids.

The chain recombines TRBV18 with TRBJ1-5; maybe TRBD1 (6 bases). This CDR3 is 15 amino acids long. In germline, CDR1 is KGHSH, CDR2 LQKENI. Trimming pared 1 base from V and 9 bases from J, leaving 16 bases between. The CDR3 bases are TGTGCCAGCTCACCACAACAGGGTTCGCAGGGGCCCCAGCATTTT. This gives the protein CASSPQQGSQGPQHF.

V is TRBV9 and J is TRBJ1-1; D is possibly TRBD1 (5 bases). The V end lost 7 bases, the J end lost 4 bases, and 14 bases lay between the germline ends. In germline, CDR1 is SGDLS, CDR2 YYNGEE. The CDR3 has 13 residues. This CDR3 reads CASAGALGTEAFF. CDR3 in DNA: TGTGCCAGCGCCGGGGCCTTGGGCACTGAAGCTTTCTTT.

This clone was seen a few times. The V call is TRBV7-2, the J call TRBJ1-5, with TRBD1 identical over 7 bases. CDR1 and CDR2 (germline): SGHTA, FQGNSA. Losses at the gene ends were 0 bases for V and 6 bases for J; bases not matched to a gene: 5. The CDR3 runs 15 residues. The CDR3 nucleotides read TGTGCCAGCAGCTTAGCGGGCAGGGGGATTCAGCCCCAGCATTTT. Residues: CASSLAGRGIQPQHF. Based on the CDR3 plus reference TRBV7-2 and TRBJ1-5, the full variable domain is GAGVSQSPSNKVTEKGKDVELRCDPISGHTALYWYRQSLGQGLEFLIYFQGNSAPDKSGLPSDRFSAERTGGSVSTLTIQRTQQEDSAVYLCASSLAGRGIQPQHFGDGTRLSIL.

The chain joins TRBV30 to TRBJ2-3; no clear D. CDR1 and CDR2 (germline): GTSNPN, SVGIG (reference sequence). Trimming cost V 3 bases and J 6 bases, with 10 bases left between them. This CDR3 region has 12 residues. The CDR3 DNA sequence: TGTGCCTGGAGCGTGACTGCGGATACGCAGTATTTT. It yields the protein CAWSVTADTQYF.

The chain links TRBV7-9 to TRBJ1-2; D is undetermined. The CDR3 runs 12 residues. Germline loops: CDR1 SEHNR, CDR2 FQNEAQ (reference sequence). V lost 5 bases and J lost 4, with 8 bases in between. CDR3 in amino acids: CASSPTFYGYTF. In DNA form, the CDR3 reads TGTGCCAGCAGCCCCACTTTCTATGGCTACACCTTC. The full variable domain, with the rest looked up from reference TRBV7-9 and TRBJ1-2, is DTGVSQNPRHKITKRGQNVTFRCDPISEHNRLYWYRQTLGQGPEFLTYFQNEAQLEKSRLLSDRFSAERPKGSFSTLEIQRTEQGDSAMYLCASSPTFYGYTFGSGTRLTVV.

The rearrangement joins TRBV27 to TRBJ2-6, with D unresolved. The V end lost 6 bases, the J end lost 0 bases, and 3 bases lay between the germline ends. This CDR3 has 13 amino acids. CDR1 is MNHEY, CDR2 SMNVEV, per germline (reference sequence). CDR3 DNA sequence: TGTGCCAGCAGCCGCTCTGGGGCCAACGTCCTGACTTTC. This translates into CASSRSGANVLTF. The full variable domain, in which reference TRBV27 and TRBJ2-6 provide the parts outside the CDR3, is EAQVTQNPRYLITVTGKKLTVTCSQNMNHEYMSWYRQDPGLGLRQIYYSMNVEVTDKGDVPEGYKVSRKEKRNFPLILESPSPNQTSLYFCASSRSGANVLTFGAGSRLTVL.

The V and J genes are TRBV7-2 and TRBJ2-5; TRBD2 matches at 9 bases. CDR3 length: 14 amino acids. Germline CDR1 is SGHTA and CDR2 is FQGNSA. V was pared by 5 bases and J by 5 bases, with 6 bases of the junction left unmatched. The CDR3 DNA follows: TGTGCCAGCAGCGGGGGCGGGAGGGGTGAGACCCAGTACTTC. This translates into CASSGGGRGETQYF.

The chain carries TRBV5-8 and TRBJ1-2; D gene ambiguous. V lost 3 bases, J lost 5 bases, and 8 bases lay in between. CDR3 length: 12 residues. Germline-derived CDR1 and CDR2 are SGHTS and YDEGEE. The CDR3 DNA sequence: TGTGCCAGCAGCTCCCTTCTATATGGCTACACCTTC. Its translation: CASSSLLYGYTF.

V is TRBV10-3 and J is TRBJ2-7; tentative D call: TRBD2 (6 bases). Trimming took 0 bases from V and 3 from J, leaving 12 bases between them. Germline assignment: CDR1 ENHRY and CDR2 SYGVKD. This CDR3 spans 15 amino acids. CDR3 region: CAISESDGGGYEQYF. As DNA, the CDR3 is TGTGCCATCAGTGAGTCGGACGGGGGAGGCTACGAGCAGTACTTC.

V gene TRBV5-6 combines with J gene TRBJ2-7; D ambiguous. CDR3 length equals 15 residues. Looked up from germline, CDR1 is SGHDT and CDR2 is YYEEEE. Trimming pared 4 bases from V and 2 bases from J, leaving 16 bases between. The chain's CDR3 is CASSRWPQVPYEQYF. Written as DNA, the CDR3 is TGTGCCAGCAGCCGATGGCCTCAGGTCCCCTACGAGCAGTACTTC.

The genes are TRBV29-1 and TRBJ1-3; D might be TRBD1 (6 bases). From germline, CDR1 is SQVTM and CDR2 ANQGSEA. The CDR3 runs 14 residues. V was trimmed by 8 bases and J by 0 bases, leaving 14 bases between them. The CDR3 here is CSSIGGSSGNTIYF. DNA for the CDR3: TGCAGCTCCATCGGGGGCAGCTCTGGAAACACCATATATTTT.

The chain combines TRBV4-3 with TRBJ2-2, with 7 bases that match TRBD2. The V segment lost 0 bases and the J segment 6 bases; nucleotides outside the gene matches: 4. Germline loops: CDR1 LGHNA, CDR2 YSLEER. This CDR3 is built from 15 residues. The CDR3 loop is CASSQDRDYSGELFF. CDR3 DNA: TGCGCCAGCAGCCAAGACCGGGACTACTCCGGGGAGCTGTTTTTT.

The chain is built from TRBV10-1 and TRBJ1-5; unclear D gene. V gave up 3 bases and J gave up 7 bases, with 10 bases separating them. Germline V gene data show CDR1 as WNHNN and CDR2 as SYGVQD (reference sequence). CDR3 length: 13 amino acids. This CDR3 reads CASSDGPGQPQHF. CDR3 DNA sequence: TGCGCCAGCAGTGACGGGCCGGGACAGCCCCAGCATTTT.

The genes are TRBV27 and TRBJ2-3; 8 nucleotides line up with TRBD2. The length of the CDR3 is 16 residues. Trimming at V came to 1 base and at J to 6 bases, leaving 9 bases not matched to a gene. CDR1 is MNHEY and CDR2 is SMNVEV in the germline V gene (reference sequence). CDR3 loop: CASSLLASGREDTQYF. CDR3 in DNA: TGTGCCAGCAGTTTATTGGCGAGCGGGAGAGAGGATACGCAGTATTTT.